This T cell receptor beta chain appears in the sequencing data of a study of CD8 T cells in ankylosing spondylitis. The study's findings and limits: Reactive arthritis synovial fluid and blood were previously reported to contain some motif variants. CD8+ by phenotype, disease-linked clones were relatively rare in peripheral blood. Ankylosing spondylitis blood seemed to carry a telltale TCR beta motif made of roughly eight highly homologous variants.

Quantitative barcoded 5'-RACE was used to prepare TCR beta libraries. MiXCR was run by TCRdb on the 5' RACE reads, yielding one entry per CDR3 protein. The sample has fewer than 400,000 distinct CDR3 sequences, about 15% seen once. CDR1 and CDR2 (germline): DFQATT, SNEGSKA (reference sequence). The CDR3 runs to 13 residues. Trimming shortened V by 6 bases and J by 4 bases, and 12 bases separated the two germline ends. On this clonotype itself: Its antigen is undetermined.

This receptor was identified in a male donor with ankylosing spondylitis or in good health (not recorded which). The sample was blood, either unsorted or a sorted T cell fraction (not recorded which). This rearrangement joins TRBV20-1 to TRBJ2-2; D remains unclear. CDR3 sequence: CSAGSSTTGELFF. The CDR3 bases are TGCAGTGCCGGGTCTTCTACCACCGGGGAGCTGTTTTTT.